The 26 T cell receptor beta chains below were found in one sample sequenced in a study of T cell repertoires in cytomegalovirus infection (dated by TCRdb to between 2018 and 2020). Sequencing was performed on an Illumina HiSeq 1500. Through fastp at Q25 and MiXCR, TCRdb rebuilt clones from the public reads, retaining in-frame beta chains. Rows matching on CDR3 protein sequence are summarized as one entry with the most common DNA and genes. The sample data list 200,000 to 300,000 distinct CDR3 sequences, and approximately 9.2% of these were observed just once. The top ten clonotypes cover over 13% of the sample. The sample was PBMCs. The receptors originated from a human donor in good health (CMV status not recorded). Some clones in this sample may be carry-over from other donors' samples.

This clonotype was recorded at least ten times. The rearrangement uses TRBV7-2 and TRBJ2-7, with D unclear. V was shortened by 5 bases and J by 3 bases, with 11 bases between the two germline ends. The CDR3 has 13 residues. CDR1 is SGHTA, CDR2 FQGNSA, per germline. The CDR3 sequence: CASSPLGNYEQYF. In DNA form, the CDR3 reads TGTGCCAGCAGCCCCCTAGGGAACTACGAGCAGTACTTC.

This clonotype was seen ten or more times. The chain carries TRBV7-2 and TRBJ2-5; the D gene is possibly TRBD1 (6 bases). CDR3 length equals 14 residues. Per germline, CDR1 SGHTA and CDR2 FQGNSA. The V and J ends lost 4 bases and 2 bases respectively, with 11 bases between them. In nucleotides, the CDR3 is TGTGCCAGCAGCTGGACCAGGGGACAAGAGACCCAGTACTTC. Translating gives CASSWTRGQETQYF.

The rearrangement links TRBV20-1 to TRBJ2-7; D unclear. The CDR3 runs 15 residues. Trimming left V 0 bases short and J 0 bases short, with 12 bases between. The germline V gene encodes CDR1 DFQATT and CDR2 SNEGSKA (reference sequence). The CDR3, as DNA: TGCAGTGCTAGAGATTGGGCGGCCGGCTCCTACGAGCAGTACTTC. Its translation: CSARDWAAGSYEQYF.

This clonotype was seen repeatedly, ten times or more. The genes are TRBV7-2 and TRBJ2-3; perhaps TRBD1 as D (6 bases). Germline CDR1 and CDR2: SGHTA and FQGNSA. CDR3 length equals 14 residues. Trimming shortened V by 6 bases and J by 5 bases, and 15 bases separated the two germline ends. The CDR3 reads CASSPQGNQDTQYF. The CDR3 region has the DNA TGTGCCAGCAGTCCCCAGGGGAACCAAGATACGCAGTATTTT. Filled out from reference TRBV7-2 and TRBJ2-3, the complete variable domain reads GAGVSQSPSNKVTEKGKDVELRCDPISGHTALYWYRQSLGQGLEFLIYFQGNSAPDKSGLPSDRFSAERTGGSVSTLTIQRTQQEDSAVYLCASSPQGNQDTQYFGPGTRLTVL.

There are many counts of this clonotype. The gene calls are TRBV12-3 or TRBV12-4 and TRBJ2-5; tentative D call: TRBD1 (5 bases). V was clipped by 1 base and J by 5 bases, with 14 bases between them. This CDR3 has 15 residues. The DNA for the CDR3 is TGTGCCAGCAGTTTAGGCCTTCCCAGGGCGGAGACCCAGTACTTC. Residues: CASSLGLPRAETQYF.

This clonotype was picked up many times. This chain joins TRBV28 and TRBJ2-3; D ambiguous. The CDR3 is made up of 13 amino acids. CDR1 and CDR2 (germline): MDHEN, SYDVKM. For the CDR3, the DNA is TGTCAGTCCGGCGGAACTAGCACAGATACGCAGTATTTT. Translating it yields CQSGGTSTDTQYF.

There are many counts of this clonotype. The genes are TRBV6-2 or TRBV6-3 and TRBJ2-7, with D uncertain. V lost 2 bases, J lost 5 bases, and 7 bases lay in between. The CDR3 runs to 12 residues. Germline V gene data show CDR1 as MNHEY and CDR2 as SVGEGT. CDR3 sequence: CASSYPVHEQYF. DNA of the CDR3: TGTGCCAGCAGTTACCCCGTTCACGAGCAGTACTTC.

This clonotype was picked up many times. The rearrangement uses TRBV7-6 and TRBJ2-1; D gene ambiguous. With 1 base removed from V and 9 bases from J, the gap between germline ends came to 13 bases. The CDR3 covers 14 residues. Germline V CDR1 and CDR2: SGHVS, FNYEAQ. The CDR3 here is CASSLEVIWGEQFF. The CDR3 DNA sequence: TGTGCCAGCAGCTTAGAAGTAATTTGGGGTGAGCAGTTCTTC.

This clonotype was picked up many times. The gene calls are TRBV9 and TRBJ1-2; TRBD1 aligns across 9 bases. Trimming at V came to 3 bases and at J to 3 bases, leaving 6 bases not matched to a gene. The CDR3 totals 15 residues. Germline CDR1 is SGDLS and CDR2 is YYNGEE. The CDR3 sequence is CASSDTGGADYGYTF. Written as DNA, the CDR3 is TGTGCCAGCAGCGATACAGGGGGCGCGGACTATGGCTACACCTTC.

This clonotype was seen ten or more times. This chain joins TRBV12-3 or TRBV12-4 and TRBJ2-2; D is possibly TRBD1 (6 bases). This CDR3 spans 13 amino acids. The germline V and J ends were trimmed by 10 bases and 7 bases, with 16 bases remaining between them. CDR3 bases: TGTGCCATGTCCCTAGGGACAAACGGGGAGCTGTTTTTT. This encodes CAMSLGTNGELFF.

In its sample, this clonotype was seen many times. The V gene is TRBV20-1, the J gene TRBJ1-2, with TRBD1 matching 7 bases. Germline lookup yields CDR1 DFQATT and CDR2 SNEGSKA (reference sequence). V shed 2 bases, J shed 6 bases, and the junction held 6 bases outside the gene matches. CDR3 length: 13 residues. The CDR3 reads CSARRQGLNGYTF. The CDR3 region has the DNA TGCAGTGCTAGAAGACAGGGTTTAAATGGCTACACCTTC.

As for this clonotype: A clone one base away is much larger, so this may be a read error. The rearrangement links TRBV6-2 or TRBV6-3 to TRBJ2-2; TRBD2 agrees at 8 bases. This CDR3 contains 15 residues. Germline V CDR1 and CDR2: MNHEY, SVGEGT. The CDR3 DNA reads TGTGCCATACAGTTAGCGGGAAGAAACACCGGGGAGCTGCTTTTT. Translated, it gives CAIQLAGRNTGELLF.

This clonotype showed up many times. The DNA for the CDR3 is TGTGCCTGGGTGCCGGGACTAGCTATGAAAACCGGGGAGCTGTTTTTT. This translates into CAWVPGLAMKTGELFF. The chain couples TRBV30 to TRBJ2-2; 9 nucleotides align to TRBD2. The ends lost 5 bases at V and 5 bases at J; junction bases unmatched: 12. Germline-derived CDR1 and CDR2 are GTSNPN and SVGIG (reference sequence). CDR3 length: 16 residues.

This chain joins TRBV7-2 and TRBJ2-5; 8 bases match TRBD1. The CDR3 has 14 amino acids. CDR1 is SGHTA, CDR2 FQGNSA, per germline. Trimming cost V 5 bases and J 1 base; bases outside gene matches: 3. CDR3 residues: CASSHGQGQETQYF. DNA of the CDR3: TGTGCCAGCAGCCACGGACAGGGCCAAGAGACCCAGTACTTC.

In this sample, this clonotype turned up many times. The gene calls are TRBV11-2 and TRBJ2-7; the D gene could be TRBD1 or TRBD2 (5 bases each). The CDR3 has 14 amino acids. Per the germline V gene, CDR1 is SGHAT and CDR2 is FQNNGV. The V and J ends lost 5 bases and 5 bases respectively, with 16 bases between them. CDR3 region: CASSVGGRGDEQYF. DNA of the CDR3: TGTGCCAGCAGCGTTGGGGGTCGGGGCGACGAGCAGTACTTC.

The chain carries TRBV6-5 and TRBJ2-6; 12 bases line up with TRBD1. The V gene end was trimmed by 2 bases and the J gene end by 2 bases; junction bases not matched to a gene: 4. This CDR3 comprises 18 residues. Per the germline V gene, CDR1 is MNHEY and CDR2 is SVGAGI. The CDR3 loop is CASSYRGTGGAGANVLTF. Here the CDR3 DNA reads TGTGCCAGCAGTTACAGGGGGACAGGGGGCGCTGGGGCCAACGTCCTGACTTTC.

There are many counts of this clonotype. J is TRBJ2-7 and V is TRBV28, with a tentative D call TRBD2 (6 bases). V lost 5 bases, J lost 1 base, and 15 bases lay in between. Per germline, CDR1 MDHEN and CDR2 SYDVKM. The CDR3 is 15 residues long. CDR3 bases: TGTGCCAGCAGTGGGACTGGCAGGGAGTCCTACGAGCAGTACTTC. Translated: CASSGTGRESYEQYF.

The table lists this clonotype with many counts. J is TRBJ1-1 and V is TRBV6-5; 9 bases fit TRBD1. Germline V gene data show CDR1 as MNHEY and CDR2 as SVGAGI. The CDR3 length is 14 residues. The J segment lost 4 bases and the V segment lost 2 bases, leaving 2 bases of the junction unmatched. CDR3 loop: CASSYGTGTTEAFF. The CDR3 region has the DNA TGTGCCAGCAGTTACGGGACAGGGACCACTGAAGCTTTCTTT.

This clonotype was found many times. The chain combines TRBV7-2 with TRBJ2-3; D is undetermined. The germline V gene encodes CDR1 SGHTA and CDR2 FQGNSA. V was cut by 1 base and J by 5 bases, with 7 bases left in between. CDR3 length equals 13 residues. The CDR3: CASSLVRVDTQYF. For the CDR3, the DNA is TGTGCCAGCAGCTTAGTTAGGGTAGATACGCAGTATTTT.

The chain's CDR3 is CASSFNRGGQGTGELFF. The CDR3 region has the DNA TGTGCCAGCAGCTTCAACCGAGGCGGACAGGGGACCGGGGAGCTGTTTTTT. The chain links TRBV13 to TRBJ2-2; 9 positions match TRBD1. There are 17 residues in the CDR3. Trimming removed 3 bases from V and 5 bases from J; junction bases left unmatched: 10. The germline V gene encodes CDR1 PRHDT and CDR2 FYEKMQ (reference sequence).

The chain uses TRBV20-1 and TRBJ2-3; 9 nucleotides align to TRBD2. Germline V gives CDR1 DFQATT, CDR2 SNEGSKA (reference sequence). V trimming: 0 bases; J trimming: 6 bases; junction bases outside the gene matches: 13. The CDR3 loop spans 17 amino acids. CDR3 protein: CSARERGGLRLADTQYF. DNA of the CDR3: TGCAGTGCTAGAGAGCGGGGGGGCCTCCGACTGGCCGATACGCAGTATTTT.

This clonotype was counted many times. J is TRBJ1-5 and V is TRBV7-2; D remains unclear. V lost 4 bases and J 7 bases, leaving 11 bases between the germline ends. Germline lookup yields CDR1 SGHTA and CDR2 FQGNSA. This CDR3 is 13 amino acids long. Here the CDR3 DNA reads TGTGCCAGCAGCTGGTCCCCTTTACAGCCCCAGCATTTT. Protein product: CASSWSPLQPQHF.

This clonotype was detected a few times. This sequence joins TRBV10-3 and TRBJ1-1; tentative D call: TRBD1 (5 bases). This CDR3 comprises 14 residues. The germline V and J ends were trimmed by 4 bases and 10 bases, with 19 bases remaining between them. The germline gives CDR1 ENHRY, CDR2 SYGVKD. The CDR3 here is CAISGAGTQIGAFF. The DNA for the CDR3 is TGTGCCATCAGTGGGGCAGGGACCCAAATCGGAGCTTTCTTT.

In the case of this clonotype: With a much larger clone just one base away, this may be a read error. The V and J genes are TRBV28 and TRBJ2-5; 10 bases fit TRBD2. CDR3 size: 17 residues. J gave up 2 bases and V 2 bases, and 8 bases lay outside the gene matches. Germline V CDR1 and CDR2: MDHEN, SYDVKM. In nucleotides, the CDR3 is TGTGCCAGCAGTTTACTAGCGGGGGTGTTACTGCAAGAGACCCAGTACTTC. Translation: CASSLLAGVLLQETQYF.

This clonotype appeared many times. V usage is TRBV11-2 and J usage is TRBJ2-7, with TRBD1 identical over 7 bases. Losses at the gene ends were 7 bases for V and 4 bases for J; bases not matched to a gene: 10. The CDR3 has 14 residues. CDR1 and CDR2 (germline): SGHAT, FQNNGV. Here the CDR3 reads CASKGGRQGYEQYF. The CDR3 DNA follows: TGTGCCAGCAAAGGTGGGCGACAGGGTTACGAGCAGTACTTC.

This clonotype showed up many times. This chain links TRBV6-6 with TRBJ1-5; 9 nucleotides line up with TRBD1. After removal of 2 bases from V and 3 bases from J, the junction contained 5 bases not matched to a gene. The CDR3 consists of 16 residues. Germline V gene lookup returns CDR1 MNHNY and CDR2 SVGAGI (reference sequence). The chain's CDR3 is CASSYQGQGYNQPQHF. The DNA of the CDR3 is TGTGCCAGCAGTTACCAGGGACAGGGTTACAATCAGCCCCAGCATTTT.